The T cell receptor (beta chain) described here comes from a study of metastatic and nonmetastatic thyroid tumors. Across the whole study: Repertoires from malignant and benign thyroid patients were compared across blood and tumor or nodule tissue.

Study-wide results and limits: Malignant tumors reportedly showed significantly higher TCR beta diversity than benign nodules in both blood and tumor.

This clone is termed medium-sized. Its specificity is not known. TCRdb re-clonotyped the PCR reads through MiXCR. The sample shows 5,500 to 8,000 clones, roughly 32% of them seen only once. Deletions cut 4 bases from V and 8 bases from J, with 10 bases between. The CDR3 length is 12 residues. Germline CDR1 SGHRS, CDR2 YFSETQ. None of the patients had undergone any treatment ahead of thyroid surgery. The sequencing input was tumor tissue. This receptor was identified in a female donor with papillary thyroid cancer or a benign thyroid nodule (not recorded which). Some clones in this sample may be carry-over from other donors' samples. The chain is built from TRBV5-1 and TRBJ2-1; D is uncertain. The CDR3 spells CASSPTLDEQFF. The CDR3 DNA is TGCGCCAGCAGCCCTACCTTGGATGAGCAGTTCTTC.